This T cell receptor (beta chain) comes out of a study of shared clonotypes between healthy human individuals. The method was immunoSEQ multiplex PCR; TCRdb's version includes in-frame clones alone and lacks a portion of them. The sample has under 2,000,000 clones; roughly 94% are singletons. The naive CD8 fraction comprised CD45RO-negative cells positively selected for CCR7 and excluded terminally differentiated effector memory CD45RA+ cells. CDR1 and CDR2 from the germline V gene are LGHNA and YNFKEQ. The V and J ends lost 4 bases and 0 bases respectively, with 10 bases between them. The CDR3 loop spans 15 amino acids.

The chain couples TRBV4-2 to TRBJ2-1; weak D call: TRBD1 (6 bases). The sample consisted of naive CD8+ T cells sorted from blood. The receptor's source is a man aged 18 to 29 in good health. CDR3 sequence: CASSPGQSSYNEQFF. CDR3 DNA sequence: TGTGCCAGCAGCCCGGGACAAAGCTCCTACAATGAGCAGTTCTTC.